This TCR beta chain was retrieved from a study of blood T cell repertoires in COVID-19. Study-wide context: T cells, B-cell-depleted T cells, or PBMCs supplied cDNA or gDNA.

Measured with immunoSEQ multiplex PCR; TCRdb has only the in-frame clones, and not every one. This table has 200,000 or so clones, around nine tenths appearing once. The receptor comes from a man aged 55 to 69 with acute or convalescent COVID-19. Sequencing input: peripheral blood.

The CDR3 loop reads CASSLRSNTLETQYF. The CDR3 nucleotides read TGTGCCAGCAGCTTAAGAAGCAATACCTTAGAGACCCAGTACTTC. This chain uses TRBV7-3 with TRBJ2-5; D unclear. Looked up from germline, CDR1 is SGHTA and CDR2 is FQGTGA. The V end was cut by 1 base, the J end by 4 bases, with 13 bases between. This CDR3 region has 15 residues.